Shown below are 29 T cell receptor beta chains from a single sample sequenced in a study of blood T cell repertoires in COVID-19. Measured with immunoSEQ multiplex PCR; TCRdb has only the in-frame clones, and not every one. This table has about 170,000 clones, around 83% appearing once. The sequenced sample consisted of peripheral blood. Receptors were obtained from a man aged 50 to 60 with active or convalescent COVID-19.

The count of this clone is one. The chain carries TRBV18 and TRBJ2-4, with no clear D. The V end lost 0 bases, the J end lost 0 bases, and 6 bases lay between the germline ends. The CDR3 consists of 15 residues. Per germline, CDR1 KGHSH and CDR2 LQKENI. CDR3 amino acids: CASSPPDLAKNIQYF. The CDR3 coding sequence is TGTGCCAGCTCACCACCTGACTTAGCCAAAAACATTCAGTACTTC.

The rearrangement joins TRBV4-3 to TRBJ2-7; D gene ambiguous. The CDR3 sequence is 13 residues long. Germline CDR1 is LGHNA and CDR2 is YSLEER. V lost 0 bases, J lost 4 bases, and 7 bases lay in between. The CDR3 here is CASSQDWQYEQYF. In nucleotides, the CDR3 is TGCGCCAGCAGCCAAGATTGGCAATACGAGCAGTACTTC.

CDR3 sequence (DNA): TGTGCCACCAAACCGAGGGCGGGGAACACTGAAGCTTTCTTT. Translated: CATKPRAGNTEAFF. The rearrangement joins TRBV2 to TRBJ1-1, with D uncertain. Trimming took 10 bases from V and 1 from J, leaving 16 bases between them. Per the germline V gene, CDR1 is SNHLY and CDR2 is FYNNEI. This CDR3 has 14 amino acids.

V usage is TRBV3-1 (or the pseudogene TRBV3-2) and J usage is TRBJ2-1, with 8 bases aligning to TRBD2. V shed 1 base, J shed 11 bases, and the junction held 1 base outside the gene matches. The CDR3 runs to 12 residues. Germline V gives CDR1 LGHDT, CDR2 YNNKEL (reference sequence). The CDR3 nucleotides read TGTGCCAGCAGCCAAGTAGCGGGGCAGCAGTTCTTC. This gives the protein CASSQVAGQQFF.

This chain joins TRBV5-1 and TRBJ2-1, with 7 bases identical to TRBD2. V shed 4 bases and J 3 bases; nucleotides not matched to a gene: 7. Germline lookup yields CDR1 SGHRS and CDR2 YFSETQ. There are 15 residues in the CDR3. The CDR3 region is CASSPSRDYYNEQFF. In DNA form, the CDR3 reads TGCGCCAGCAGCCCTAGCCGGGACTACTACAATGAGCAGTTCTTC.

The rearrangement links TRBV7-2 to TRBJ2-4; 7 nucleotides align to TRBD2. The trim removed 3 bases at V and 0 bases at J, leaving 2 bases unmatched. Germline values: CDR1 SGHTA, CDR2 FQGNSA. CDR3 length equals 15 residues. The CDR3 is CASSLGGLAKNIQYF. The CDR3, as DNA: TGTGCCAGCAGCTTGGGGGGGTTAGCCAAAAACATTCAGTACTTC.

The chain uses TRBV28 and TRBJ2-2, with 7 nucleotides matching TRBD2. Germline V CDR1 and CDR2: MDHEN, SYDVKM. The CDR3 totals 16 residues. The ends lost 3 bases at V and 4 bases at J; junction bases unmatched: 8. The CDR3 DNA reads as TGTGCCAGCAGTTTTCGGGGACTAAGATTCACCGGGGAGCTGTTTTTT. Protein product: CASSFRGLRFTGELFF.

This sequence joins TRBV6-2 or TRBV6-3 and TRBJ2-3; 14 nucleotides agree with TRBD2. V dropped 1 base and J dropped 5; count of bases not matched to a gene: 2. Germline V CDR1 and CDR2: MNHEY, SVGEGT. The length of the CDR3 is 16 residues. CDR3 nucleotides: TGTGCCAGCAGTTACTGGGGACTAGCGGGAGAAGATACGCAGTATTTT. Its protein product is CASSYWGLAGEDTQYF.

In this sample, this clone turned up once. The V and J genes are TRBV30 and TRBJ1-2; a weak D match, TRBD1 (6 bases). From germline, CDR1 is GTSNPN and CDR2 SVGIG (reference sequence). V shed 4 bases and J shed 6 bases, with 15 bases lying between them. The CDR3 has 13 residues. CDR3 sequence: CAWISGVYDGYTF. CDR3 coding DNA: TGTGCCTGGATTTCAGGGGTGTACGATGGCTACACCTTC.

The rearrangement links TRBV7-5 to TRBJ2-7; the table's D call TRBD1 went unverified against the DNA. TRBV7-5 is tagged as a pseudogene. The CDR3 has 16 amino acids. The DNA of the CDR3 is TGTGCCAGAAGCCGTCCAGGGACAGGGAGCCCCTACGAGCAGTACTTC. It is translated as CARSRPGTGSPYEQYF.

The V call is TRBV5-5, the J call TRBJ2-7; weak D call: TRBD2 (5 bases). Germline CDR1 SGHKS, CDR2 YYEKEE (reference sequence). CDR3 length equals 15 residues. V was shortened by 4 bases and J by 1 base, with 15 bases between the two germline ends. CDR3: CASSNGGGHSYEQYF. For the CDR3, the DNA is TGTGCCAGCAGCAACGGAGGCGGTCATTCCTACGAGCAGTACTTC.

The chain employs TRBV11-2 and TRBJ2-2; 9 nucleotides line up with TRBD1. The CDR3 sequence is 17 residues long. Germline values: CDR1 SGHAT, CDR2 FQNNGV. V lost 2 bases and J lost 7; bases outside the gene matches: 11. The CDR3 sequence: CASSLRPPGQGNGELFF. The DNA of the CDR3 is TGTGCCAGCAGCTTAAGACCCCCGGGACAGGGTAACGGGGAGCTGTTTTTT.

The chain joins TRBV18 to TRBJ2-1, with unresolved D. From germline, CDR1 is KGHSH and CDR2 LQKENI. Deletions cut 6 bases from V and 6 bases from J, with 15 bases between. This CDR3 has 14 residues. The CDR3 is CASSYTITANEQFF. The CDR3 DNA reads TGTGCCAGCTCGTATACTATTACCGCCAATGAGCAGTTCTTC. The full variable domain, rest sourced from reference TRBV18 and TRBJ2-1, is NAGVMQNPRHLVRRRGQEARLRCSPMKGHSHVYWYRQLPEEGLKFMVYLQKENIIDESGMPKERFSAEFPKEGPSILRIQQVVRGDSAAYFCASSYTITANEQFFGPGTRLTVL.

This CDR3 reads CASSQKTSSGGGRTDTQYF. CDR3 in DNA: TGTGCCAGCAGCCAGAAGACGAGTAGCGGGGGGGGTCGCACAGATACGCAGTATTTT. The chain carries TRBV4-2 and TRBJ2-3, with 11 bases aligning to TRBD2. V shed 3 bases, J shed 1 base, and the junction held 12 bases outside the gene matches. Germline values: CDR1 LGHNA, CDR2 YNFKEQ. The CDR3 extends over 19 amino acids.

The rearrangement uses TRBV27 and TRBJ1-2; 7 bases match TRBD1. Trimming cost V 4 bases and J 1 base; bases outside gene matches: 3. The CDR3 runs to 14 residues. Germline lookup yields CDR1 MNHEY and CDR2 SMNVEV (reference sequence). This chain's CDR3 is CASSSDRDNYGYTF. Here the CDR3 DNA reads TGTGCCAGCAGTTCCGACAGGGATAACTATGGCTACACCTTC.

The J gene is TRBJ2-1, the V gene TRBV6-6; TRBD1 matches 10 bases. Germline trimming cut 4 bases from V and 7 bases from J; bases unmatched to any gene: 4. CDR3 length: 14 amino acids. Per germline, CDR1 MNHNY and CDR2 SVGAGI (reference sequence). CDR3 DNA: TGTGCCAGCAGTTCCTCGGACAGGGGGAATGAGCAGTTCTTC. Residues: CASSSSDRGNEQFF.

The table lists this clone with a count of one. V usage is TRBV12-3 or TRBV12-4 and J usage is TRBJ1-2, with a possible D match to TRBD1 (5 bases). V lost 6 bases, J lost 7 bases, and 15 bases lay in between. The CDR3 is 13 residues long. The CDR3 bases are TGTGCCAGCAGCCCCACAGGTCCCCCTGGCTACACCTTC. Its protein product is CASSPTGPPGYTF.

The rearrangement joins TRBV16 to TRBJ2-5; the match to TRBD1 covers 10 bases. The junction had 2 bases not matched to a gene; V was cut back by 2 bases and J by 2 bases. The CDR3 is 15 residues long. Germline CDR1 reads KGHSY; CDR2 reads FQNENV. The CDR3 sequence: CASSQGTGVQETQYF. DNA of the CDR3: TGTGCCAGCAGCCAAGGGACAGGGGTTCAAGAGACCCAGTACTTC.

The J gene is TRBJ1-3, the V gene TRBV9; no clear D gene. The CDR3 loop spans 14 amino acids. Looked up from germline, CDR1 is SGDLS and CDR2 is YYNGEE. V lost 3 bases and J lost 0, with 7 bases in between. In DNA form, the CDR3 reads TGTGCCAGCAGCGACCGAGACTCTGGAAACACCATATATTTT. Translation gives CASSDRDSGNTIYF.

The chain couples TRBV20-1 to TRBJ1-2; no clear D. The CDR3 spans 10 residues. The V gene's germline CDR1 is DFQATT and CDR2 SNEGSKA (reference sequence). V gave up 6 bases and J gave up 8 bases, with 10 bases separating them. The CDR3 protein is CSADSDGYTF. The CDR3 DNA follows: TGCAGTGCCGACTCCGACGGCTACACCTTC.

Here the CDR3 reads CASSINKQYNQPQHF. The CDR3 nucleotides are TGTGCCAGTAGTATAAATAAACAGTATAATCAGCCCCAGCATTTT. The rearrangement uses TRBV19 and TRBJ1-5, with D unclear. The V gene's germline CDR1 is LNHDA and CDR2 SQIVND (reference sequence). This CDR3 region has 15 residues. V was cut by 2 bases and J by 4 bases, with 12 bases left in between. The whole variable domain, filled in from reference TRBV19 and TRBJ1-5, reads DGGITQSPKYLFRKEGQNVTLSCEQNLNHDAMYWYRQDPGQGLRLIYYSQIVNDFQKGDIAEGYSVSREKKESFPLTVTSAQKNPTAFYLCASSINKQYNQPQHFGDGTRLSIL.

The CDR3 here is CASSLGESPVSEQYF. For the CDR3, the DNA is TGTGCCAGCAGCTTAGGGGAGAGTCCCGTCTCCGAGCAGTACTTC. The rearrangement joins TRBV11-3 to TRBJ2-7; D possibly corresponds to TRBD2 (5 bases). This CDR3 comprises 15 residues. Germline V gene lookup returns CDR1 SGHNT and CDR2 YENEEA. Between the trimmed V and J ends, which lost 1 base and 6 bases, there was a span of 16 bases.

The J gene is TRBJ2-7, the V gene TRBV2; the match to TRBD1 covers 8 bases. V trimming: 4 bases; J trimming: 7 bases; junction bases outside the gene matches: 6. Germline V CDR1 and CDR2: SNHLY, FYNNEI. This CDR3 contains 13 residues. This chain's CDR3 is CASSAGQGGEQYF. DNA for the CDR3: TGTGCCAGCAGTGCTGGACAGGGCGGGGAGCAGTACTTC. The full variable domain, completed using reference TRBV2 and TRBJ2-7, is EPEVTQTPSHQVTQMGQEVILRCVPISNHLYFYWYRQILGQKVEFLVSFYNNEISEKSEIFDDQFSVERPDGSNFTLKIRSTKLEDSAMYFCASSAGQGGEQYFGPGTRLTVT.

The chain recombines TRBV7-9 with TRBJ2-7; possible D gene TRBD2, 6 bases. The ends were cut back, 1 base at V and 2 bases at J, with 15 bases in the middle. CDR1 and CDR2 (germline): SEHNR, FQNEAQ (reference sequence). The CDR3 extends over 16 amino acids. The CDR3 is CASSLDLGAGTYEQYF. CDR3 DNA: TGTGCCAGCAGCTTAGACTTGGGCGCGGGGACCTACGAGCAGTACTTC.

The chain recombines TRBV25-1 with TRBJ2-3, with D possibly matching TRBD2 (5 bases). Trimming pared 5 bases from V and 5 bases from J, leaving 8 bases between. The CDR3 contains 12 residues. Per the germline V gene, CDR1 is MGHDK and CDR2 is SYGVNS. The CDR3 sequence: CASSSAGDTQYF. CDR3 DNA: TGTGCCAGCAGTTCGGCGGGAGATACGCAGTATTTT. Full variable domain (missing parts from reference TRBV25-1 and TRBJ2-3): EADIYQTPRYLVIGTGKKITLECSQTMGHDKMYWYQQDPGMELHLIHYSYGVNSTEKGDLSSESTVSRIRTEHFPLTLESARPSHTSQYLCASSSAGDTQYFGPGTRLTVL.

This chain uses TRBV11-3 with TRBJ2-1, with D uncertain. This CDR3 has 13 residues. The V gene lost 0 bases and the J gene lost 8 bases, with 8 bases spanning the gap. The germline V gene encodes CDR1 SGHNT and CDR2 YENEEA. CDR3 coding DNA: TGTGCCAGCAGCTTAGAGCGGATCCATGAGCAGTTCTTC. Translated: CASSLERIHEQFF.

The chain combines TRBV5-6 with TRBJ2-7; D remains ambiguous. The germline gives CDR1 SGHDT, CDR2 YYEEEE. The ends were cut back, 1 base at V and 4 bases at J, with 18 bases in the middle. This CDR3 contains 16 residues. CDR3 nucleotides: TGTGCCAGCAGCTTGTCCCGGGTTGGTAAGAGGTACGAGCAGTACTTC. Amino acids: CASSLSRVGKRYEQYF. Together with reference TRBV5-6 and TRBJ2-7, the CDR3 gives the full variable domain: DAGVTQSPTHLIKTRGQQVTLRCSPKSGHDTVSWYQQALGQGPQFIFQYYEEEERQRGNFPDRFSGHQFPNYSSELNVNALLLGDSALYLCASSLSRVGKRYEQYFGPGTRLTVT.

The rearrangement links TRBV4-3 to TRBJ1-3; D remains unclear. This CDR3 is built from 16 residues. The germline V gene encodes CDR1 LGHNA and CDR2 YSLEER. V lost 3 bases to trimming and J lost 0 bases, with 12 bases between them. This CDR3 reads CASSQVASGSGNTIYF. In DNA form, the CDR3 reads TGCGCCAGCAGCCAGGTCGCTTCAGGCTCTGGAAACACCATATATTTT.

The V and J genes are TRBV6-5 and TRBJ2-1; tentative D call: TRBD2 (7 bases). With 7 bases removed from V and 5 bases from J, the gap between germline ends came to 15 bases. The CDR3 consists of 14 residues. Per germline, CDR1 MNHEY and CDR2 SVGAGI. CDR3 loop: CASTRGARDNEQFF. As DNA, the CDR3 is TGTGCCAGCACCCGGGGGGCTCGGGACAATGAGCAGTTCTTC.